This is a list of T cell receptor beta chains from one sample in a study of beta chain features in type 1 diabetes. Sequenced by immunoSEQ multiplex PCR; TCRdb stores in-frame clones only, minus some. The top ten clones hold roughly 0.015% of a sample with fewer than 450,000 clones, around an eighth of them seen once. The source material was naive CD4+ T cells from blood. All receptors come from a young woman with type 1 diabetes. Both conserved end residues are part of each CDR3. Fields, in order: V gene, clone size, J gene, CDR3 protein. Size is stated for part of the rows, as once, few or many counts, or as a class when the clone is expanded.

V gene: TRBV9
clone size: NA
J gene: TRBJ2-1
CDR3 protein: CASSVYTSGRDIYNEQFF

V gene: TRBV29-1
clone size: few
J gene: TRBJ1-2
CDR3 protein: CSVEDPKRKGAEGYTF

V gene: TRBV7-9
clone size: few
J gene: TRBJ2-3
CDR3 protein: CASSLVGDTQYF

V gene: TRBV18
clone size: NA
J gene: TRBJ1-1
CDR3 protein: CATVGDRNTEAFF

V gene: TRBV28
clone size: NA
J gene: TRBJ2-3
CDR3 protein: CATFKGRWDTQYF

V gene: TRBV11-3
clone size: few
J gene: TRBJ1-2
CDR3 protein: CASSSLDWGYTF

V gene: TRBV4-1
clone size: few
J gene: TRBJ2-5
CDR3 protein: CASSPGTGVGTQYF

V gene: TRBV5-1
clone size: NA
J gene: TRBJ2-5
CDR3 protein: CASSLDPQGVETQYF

V gene: TRBV11-3
clone size: NA
J gene: TRBJ1-1
CDR3 protein: CASSFDRNTEAFF

V gene: TRBV30
clone size: NA
J gene: TRBJ1-1
CDR3 protein: CAWTGGGTEAFF

V gene: TRBV9
clone size: NA
J gene: TRBJ2-1
CDR3 protein: CASSAVSYNEQFF

V gene: TRBV9
clone size: NA
J gene: TRBJ2-7
CDR3 protein: CASSPDGGLAAFYEQYF

V gene: TRBV27
clone size: few
J gene: TRBJ2-6
CDR3 protein: CASSPEKASGANVLTF

V gene: TRBV15
clone size: few
J gene: TRBJ1-4
CDR3 protein: CATSREGRANEKLFF

V gene: TRBV29-1
clone size: few
J gene: TRBJ1-1
CDR3 protein: CSVEDLGTGSVNTEAFF

V gene: TRBV9
clone size: NA
J gene: TRBJ1-4
CDR3 protein: CASSVQGTNEKLFF

V gene: TRBV9
clone size: NA
J gene: TRBJ2-3
CDR3 protein: CASSGQVGTDTQYF

V gene: TRBV10-3
clone size: NA
J gene: TRBJ1-2
CDR3 protein: CAIRSTGDHYGYTF

V gene: TRBV11-2
clone size: NA
J gene: TRBJ2-2
CDR3 protein: CASSHSGTEAGELFF

V gene: TRBV19
clone size: few
J gene: TRBJ2-7
CDR3 protein: CASSIVGPPNPAYEQYF

V gene: TRBV11-2
clone size: NA
J gene: TRBJ1-1
CDR3 protein: CASSPRDTEAFF

V gene: TRBV10-2
clone size: NA
J gene: TRBJ2-7
CDR3 protein: CASSERGEGEYF

V gene: TRBV6-5
clone size: NA
J gene: TRBJ2-1
CDR3 protein: CASSYRQAQYNEQFF

V gene: TRBV30
clone size: NA
J gene: TRBJ1-2
CDR3 protein: CAWSVFGGSYGYTF

V gene: TRBV10-3
clone size: NA
J gene: TRBJ2-5
CDR3 protein: CAISDRREGLEETQYF

V gene: TRBV5-6
clone size: NA
J gene: TRBJ2-7
CDR3 protein: CASSFRGGVGEQYF

V gene: TRBV28
clone size: NA
J gene: TRBJ2-1
CDR3 protein: CASSSRLAGGYNEQFF

V gene: TRBV27
clone size: NA
J gene: TRBJ2-5
CDR3 protein: CASSAGRFQETQYF

V gene: TRBV7-6
clone size: few
J gene: TRBJ2-7
CDR3 protein: CASSPSGNYEQYF

V gene: TRBV23-1
clone size: few
J gene: TRBJ2-1
CDR3 protein: CASSQSQAGQGILSEQFF

V gene: TRBV7-9
clone size: few
J gene: TRBJ1-1
CDR3 protein: CASSLLGTAEAFF

V gene: TRBV5-1
clone size: NA
J gene: TRBJ2-7
CDR3 protein: CASSLRGTGGYEQYF

V gene: TRBV10-3
clone size: few
J gene: TRBJ2-7
CDR3 protein: CAISGLASGTSEQYF

V gene: TRBV7-9
clone size: NA
J gene: TRBJ2-3
CDR3 protein: CASSLDRGADTQYF

V gene: TRBV4-1
clone size: few
J gene: TRBJ2-1
CDR3 protein: CASSQDLRGLAGGPYNEQFF

V gene: TRBV19
clone size: NA
J gene: TRBJ2-3
CDR3 protein: CASSIIGQGYADTQYF

V gene: TRBV5-1
clone size: few
J gene: TRBJ2-7
CDR3 protein: CASSLAGGQSYEQYF

V gene: TRBV7-2
clone size: few
J gene: TRBJ2-3
CDR3 protein: CASSFKRGPGDTQYF

V gene: TRBV7-7
clone size: few
J gene: TRBJ2-5
CDR3 protein: CASSPRGETQYF

V gene: TRBV29-1
clone size: few
J gene: TRBJ2-3
CDR3 protein: CSVPQGTSTDTQYF

V gene: TRBV14
clone size: NA
J gene: TRBJ1-1
CDR3 protein: CASSRRLEGGTEAFF

V gene: TRBV9
clone size: few
J gene: TRBJ2-1
CDR3 protein: CASSIGTSGTREQFF

V gene: TRBV7-3
clone size: few
J gene: TRBJ2-3
CDR3 protein: CASSSLRAGGTDTQYF

V gene: TRBV15
clone size: few
J gene: TRBJ2-3
CDR3 protein: CATSREDSSPRTDTQYF

V gene: TRBV16
clone size: NA
J gene: TRBJ1-2
CDR3 protein: CASSQLGQGYGYTF

V gene: TRBV19
clone size: few
J gene: TRBJ1-2
CDR3 protein: CASSPRDRANYGYTF